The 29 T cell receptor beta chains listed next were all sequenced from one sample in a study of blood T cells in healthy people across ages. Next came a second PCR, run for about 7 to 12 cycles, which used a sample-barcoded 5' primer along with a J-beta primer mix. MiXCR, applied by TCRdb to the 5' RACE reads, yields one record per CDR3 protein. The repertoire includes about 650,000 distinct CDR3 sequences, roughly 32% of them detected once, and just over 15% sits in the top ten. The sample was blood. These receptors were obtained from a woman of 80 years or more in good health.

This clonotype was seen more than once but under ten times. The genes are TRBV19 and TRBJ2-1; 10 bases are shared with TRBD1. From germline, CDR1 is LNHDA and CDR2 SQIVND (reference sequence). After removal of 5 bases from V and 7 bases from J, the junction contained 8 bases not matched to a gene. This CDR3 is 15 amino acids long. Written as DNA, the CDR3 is TGTGCCAGTAGTCTCGGGGACAGGGGACGAAATGAGCAGTTCTTC. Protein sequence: CASSLGDRGRNEQFF.

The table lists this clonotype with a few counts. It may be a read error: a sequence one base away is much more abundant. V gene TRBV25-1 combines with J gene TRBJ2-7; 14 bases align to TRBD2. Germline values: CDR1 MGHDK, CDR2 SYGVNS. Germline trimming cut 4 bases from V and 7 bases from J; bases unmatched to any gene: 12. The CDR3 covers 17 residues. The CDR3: CASSATSGGAVYNEQYF. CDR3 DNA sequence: TGTGCCAGCAGTGCGACTAGCGGGGGGGCGGTCTACAATGAGCAGTACTTC.

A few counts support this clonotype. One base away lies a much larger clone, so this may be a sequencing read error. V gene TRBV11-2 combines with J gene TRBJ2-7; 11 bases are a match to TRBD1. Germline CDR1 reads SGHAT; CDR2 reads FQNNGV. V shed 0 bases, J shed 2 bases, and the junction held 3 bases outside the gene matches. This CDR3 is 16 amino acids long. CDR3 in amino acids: CASSLDRGQGAYEQYF. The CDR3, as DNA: TGTGCCAGCAGCTTAGATCGGGGACAGGGGGCCTACGAGCAGTACTTC.

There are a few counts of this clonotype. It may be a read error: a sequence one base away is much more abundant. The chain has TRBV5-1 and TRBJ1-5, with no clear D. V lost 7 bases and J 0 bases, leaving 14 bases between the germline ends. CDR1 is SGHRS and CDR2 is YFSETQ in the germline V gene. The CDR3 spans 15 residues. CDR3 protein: CASGPDQASNQPQHF. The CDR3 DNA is TGCGCCAGCGGCCCGGATCAGGCTAGCAATCAGCCCCAGCATTTT.

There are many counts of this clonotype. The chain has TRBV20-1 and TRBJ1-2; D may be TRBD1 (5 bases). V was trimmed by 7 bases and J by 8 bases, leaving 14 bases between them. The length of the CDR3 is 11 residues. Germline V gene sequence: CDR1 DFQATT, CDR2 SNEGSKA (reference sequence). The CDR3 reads CSGSEGSGYTF. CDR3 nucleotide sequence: TGCAGTGGTTCTGAGGGGTCCGGCTACACCTTC.

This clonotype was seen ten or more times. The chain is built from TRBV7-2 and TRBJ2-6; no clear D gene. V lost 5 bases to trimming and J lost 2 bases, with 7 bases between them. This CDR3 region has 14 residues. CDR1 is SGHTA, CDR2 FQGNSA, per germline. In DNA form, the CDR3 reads TGTGCCAGCAGCCTCCTTCCTGGGGCCAACGTCCTGACTTTC. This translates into CASSLLPGANVLTF.

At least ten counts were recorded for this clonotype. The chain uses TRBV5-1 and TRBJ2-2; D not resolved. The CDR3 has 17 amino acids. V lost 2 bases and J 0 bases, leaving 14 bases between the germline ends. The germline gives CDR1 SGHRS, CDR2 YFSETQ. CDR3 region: CASSFGILAANTGELFF. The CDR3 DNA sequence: TGCGCCAGCAGCTTCGGCATTTTAGCCGCGAACACCGGGGAGCTGTTTTTT.

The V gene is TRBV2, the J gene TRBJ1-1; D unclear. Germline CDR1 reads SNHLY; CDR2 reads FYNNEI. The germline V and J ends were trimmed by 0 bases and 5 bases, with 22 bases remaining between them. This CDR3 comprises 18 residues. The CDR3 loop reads CASSEALRYSERRTEAFF. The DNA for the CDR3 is TGTGCCAGCAGTGAAGCGCTAAGGTATTCGGAGCGAAGGACTGAAGCTTTCTTT.

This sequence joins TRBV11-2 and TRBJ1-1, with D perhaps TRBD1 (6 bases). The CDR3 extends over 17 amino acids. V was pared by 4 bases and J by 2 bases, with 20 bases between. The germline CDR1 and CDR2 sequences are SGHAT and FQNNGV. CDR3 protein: CASSSLLGGGHNTEAFF. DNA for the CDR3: TGTGCCAGCAGCTCGCTTTTAGGGGGGGGCCACAACACTGAAGCTTTCTTT. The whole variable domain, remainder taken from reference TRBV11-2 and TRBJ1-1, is EAGVAQSPRYKIIEKRQSVAFWCNPISGHATLYWYQQILGQGPKLLIQFQNNGVVDDSQLPKDRFSAERLKGVDSTLKIQPAKLEDSAVYLCASSSLLGGGHNTEAFFGQGTRLTVV.

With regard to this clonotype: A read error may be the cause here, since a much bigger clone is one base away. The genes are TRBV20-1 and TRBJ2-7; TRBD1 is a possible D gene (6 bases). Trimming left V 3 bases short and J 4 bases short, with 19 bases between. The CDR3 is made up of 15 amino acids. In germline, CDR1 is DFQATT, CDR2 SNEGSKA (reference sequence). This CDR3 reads CSARTSGQSRYEQYF. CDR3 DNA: TGCAGTGCTAGGACCTCCGGACAGAGCCGTTACGAGCAGTACTTC.

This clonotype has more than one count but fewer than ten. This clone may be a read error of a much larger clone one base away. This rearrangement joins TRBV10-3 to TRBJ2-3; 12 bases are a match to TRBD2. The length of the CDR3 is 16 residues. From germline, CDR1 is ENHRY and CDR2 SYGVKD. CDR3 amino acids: CAISMRTSGVTGTQYF. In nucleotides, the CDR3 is TGTGCCATCAGTATGAGGACTAGCGGGGTAACAGGTACGCAGTATTTT.

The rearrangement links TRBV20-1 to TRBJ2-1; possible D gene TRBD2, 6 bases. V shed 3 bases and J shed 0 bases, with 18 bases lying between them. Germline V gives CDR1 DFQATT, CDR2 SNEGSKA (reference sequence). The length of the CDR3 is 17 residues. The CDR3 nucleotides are TGCAGTGCTAGTATAATCGCGGGGCTGAGCTCCTACAATGAGCAGTTCTTC. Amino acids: CSASIIAGLSSYNEQFF.

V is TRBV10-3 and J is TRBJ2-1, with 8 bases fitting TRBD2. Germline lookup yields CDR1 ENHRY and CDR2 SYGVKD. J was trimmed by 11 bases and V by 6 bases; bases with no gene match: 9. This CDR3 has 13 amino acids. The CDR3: CAIRGLGLNKQFF. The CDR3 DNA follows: TGTGCCATCAGGGGACTAGGCTTGAATAAGCAGTTCTTC.

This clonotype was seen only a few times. The CDR3 loop is CASSLRDRREAFF. CDR3 sequence (DNA): TGTGCCAGCAGTTTACGAGACAGGAGGGAAGCTTTCTTT. The V and J genes are TRBV27 and TRBJ1-1; perhaps TRBD1 as D (6 bases). Germline values: CDR1 MNHEY, CDR2 SMNVEV (reference sequence). This CDR3 comprises 13 residues. V gave up 2 bases and J gave up 8 bases, with 12 bases separating them.

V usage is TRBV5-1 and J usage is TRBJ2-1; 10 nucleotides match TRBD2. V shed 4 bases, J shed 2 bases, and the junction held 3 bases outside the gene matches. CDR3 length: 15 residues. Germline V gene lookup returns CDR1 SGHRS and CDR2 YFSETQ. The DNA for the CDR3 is TGCGCCAGCAGCCAAGCGGGGGGGACCTACAATGAGCAGTTCTTC. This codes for CASSQAGGTYNEQFF. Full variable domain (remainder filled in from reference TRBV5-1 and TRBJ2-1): KAGVTQTPRYLIKTRGQQVTLSCSPISGHRSVSWYQQTPGQGLQFLFEYFSETQRNKGNFPGRFSGRQFSNSRSEMNVSTLELGDSALYLCASSQAGGTYNEQFFGPGTRLTVL.

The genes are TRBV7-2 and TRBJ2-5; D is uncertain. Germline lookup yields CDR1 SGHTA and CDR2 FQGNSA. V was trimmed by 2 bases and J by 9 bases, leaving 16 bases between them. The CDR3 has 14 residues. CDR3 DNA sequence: TGTGCCAGCAGCTTAATAGGGCTGATTCAAGCCCAGTACTTC. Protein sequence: CASSLIGLIQAQYF.

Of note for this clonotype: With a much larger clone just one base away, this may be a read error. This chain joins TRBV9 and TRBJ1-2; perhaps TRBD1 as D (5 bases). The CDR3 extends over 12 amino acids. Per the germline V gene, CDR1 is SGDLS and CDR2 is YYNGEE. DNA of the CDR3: TGTGCCAGCGGGGGTCGAGGCTATAGCTACACCTTC. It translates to CASGGRGYSYTF.

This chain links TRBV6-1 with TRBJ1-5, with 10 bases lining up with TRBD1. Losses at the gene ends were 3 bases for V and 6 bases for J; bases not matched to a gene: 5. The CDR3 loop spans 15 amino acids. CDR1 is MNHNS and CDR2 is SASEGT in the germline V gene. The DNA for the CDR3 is TGTGCCAGCAGTGATCTGTGGACAGGGGGTCAGCCCCAGCATTTT. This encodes CASSDLWTGGQPQHF.

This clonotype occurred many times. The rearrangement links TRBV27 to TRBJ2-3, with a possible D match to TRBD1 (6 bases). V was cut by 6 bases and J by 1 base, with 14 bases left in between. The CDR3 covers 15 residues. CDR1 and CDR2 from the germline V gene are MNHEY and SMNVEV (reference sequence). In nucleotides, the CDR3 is TGTGCCAGCAGCTTGACAAGACAGGGCACAGATACGCAGTATTTT. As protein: CASSLTRQGTDTQYF.

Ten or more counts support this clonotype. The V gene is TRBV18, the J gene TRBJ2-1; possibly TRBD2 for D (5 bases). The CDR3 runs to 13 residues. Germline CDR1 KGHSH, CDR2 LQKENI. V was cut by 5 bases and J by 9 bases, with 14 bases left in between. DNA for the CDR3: TGTGCCAGCTCATCCCTAGCCGAGGCTGAGCAGTTCTTC. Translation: CASSSLAEAEQFF. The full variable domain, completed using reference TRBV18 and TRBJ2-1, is NAGVMQNPRHLVRRRGQEARLRCSPMKGHSHVYWYRQLPEEGLKFMVYLQKENIIDESGMPKERFSAEFPKEGPSILRIQQVVRGDSAAYFCASSSLAEAEQFFGPGTRLTVL.

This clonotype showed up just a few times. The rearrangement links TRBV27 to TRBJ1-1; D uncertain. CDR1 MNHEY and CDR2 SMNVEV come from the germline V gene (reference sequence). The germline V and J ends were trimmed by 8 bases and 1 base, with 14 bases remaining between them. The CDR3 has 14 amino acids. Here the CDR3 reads CASLPRRANTEAFF. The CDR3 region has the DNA TGTGCCAGCCTCCCCCGCAGAGCGAACACTGAAGCTTTCTTT.

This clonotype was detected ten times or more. CDR3 loop: CASNVLGGGQAPRTQYF. CDR3 nucleotide sequence: TGTGCCAGCAACGTTTTGGGGGGGGGACAGGCCCCCCGGACCCAGTACTTC. The gene calls are TRBV28 and TRBJ2-7; D perhaps matches TRBD1 (8 bases). The J call may be faulty, since TRBJ2-5 better matches the DNA end. The CDR3 is made up of 17 amino acids. Looked up from germline, CDR1 is MDHEN and CDR2 is SYDVKM.

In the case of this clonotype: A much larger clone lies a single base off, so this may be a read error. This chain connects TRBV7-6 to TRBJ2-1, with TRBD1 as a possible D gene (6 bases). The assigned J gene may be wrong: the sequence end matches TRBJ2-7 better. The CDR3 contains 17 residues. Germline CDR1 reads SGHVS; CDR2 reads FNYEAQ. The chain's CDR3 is CASSLETRGITYNEQYF. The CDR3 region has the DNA TGTGCCAGCAGCTTAGAAACGAGGGGGATCACCTACAATGAGCAGTACTTC.

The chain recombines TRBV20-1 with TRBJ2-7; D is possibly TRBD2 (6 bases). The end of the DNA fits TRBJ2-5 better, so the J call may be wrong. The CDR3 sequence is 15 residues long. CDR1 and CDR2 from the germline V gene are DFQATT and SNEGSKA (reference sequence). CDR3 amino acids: CSARARRAYQETQYF. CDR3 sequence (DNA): TGCAGTGCTAGAGCACGGAGGGCGTACCAAGAGACCCAGTACTTC.

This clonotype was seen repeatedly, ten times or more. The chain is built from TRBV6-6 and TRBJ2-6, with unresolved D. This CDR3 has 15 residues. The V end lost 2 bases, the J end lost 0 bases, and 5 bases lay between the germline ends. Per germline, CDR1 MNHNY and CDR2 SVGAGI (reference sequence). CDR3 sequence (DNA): TGTGCCAGCAGTTACAGAGACTCTGGGGCCAACGTCCTGACTTTC. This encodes CASSYRDSGANVLTF.

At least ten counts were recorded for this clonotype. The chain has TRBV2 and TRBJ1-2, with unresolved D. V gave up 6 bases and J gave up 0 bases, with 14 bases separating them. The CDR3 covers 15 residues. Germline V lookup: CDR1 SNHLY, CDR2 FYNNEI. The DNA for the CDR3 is TGTGCCAGCAGCGTCGACCCCCGAGCTAACTATGGCTACACCTTC. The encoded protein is CASSVDPRANYGYTF.

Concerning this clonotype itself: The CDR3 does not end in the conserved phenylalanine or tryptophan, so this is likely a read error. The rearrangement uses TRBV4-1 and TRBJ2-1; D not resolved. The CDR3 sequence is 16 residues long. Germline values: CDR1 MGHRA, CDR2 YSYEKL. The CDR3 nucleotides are TGCACCAGCAGCCAAGAGGCTCAATACTTCTACAATGAGCAGTTCTTA. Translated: CTSSQEAQYFYNEQFL.

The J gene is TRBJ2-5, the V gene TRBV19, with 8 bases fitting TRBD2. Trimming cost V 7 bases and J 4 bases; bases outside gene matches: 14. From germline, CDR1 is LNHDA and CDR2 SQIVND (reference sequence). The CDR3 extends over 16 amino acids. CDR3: CASTGRGSGETETQYF. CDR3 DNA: TGTGCCAGTACCGGGAGGGGTAGCGGGGAGACAGAGACCCAGTACTTC.

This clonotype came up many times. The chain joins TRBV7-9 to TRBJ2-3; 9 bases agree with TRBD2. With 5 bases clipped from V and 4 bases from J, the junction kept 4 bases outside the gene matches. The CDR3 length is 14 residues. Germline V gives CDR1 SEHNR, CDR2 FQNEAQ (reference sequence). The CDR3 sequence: CASSAGGPSDTQYF. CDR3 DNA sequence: TGTGCCAGCAGCGCGGGGGGGCCCTCAGATACGCAGTATTTT.